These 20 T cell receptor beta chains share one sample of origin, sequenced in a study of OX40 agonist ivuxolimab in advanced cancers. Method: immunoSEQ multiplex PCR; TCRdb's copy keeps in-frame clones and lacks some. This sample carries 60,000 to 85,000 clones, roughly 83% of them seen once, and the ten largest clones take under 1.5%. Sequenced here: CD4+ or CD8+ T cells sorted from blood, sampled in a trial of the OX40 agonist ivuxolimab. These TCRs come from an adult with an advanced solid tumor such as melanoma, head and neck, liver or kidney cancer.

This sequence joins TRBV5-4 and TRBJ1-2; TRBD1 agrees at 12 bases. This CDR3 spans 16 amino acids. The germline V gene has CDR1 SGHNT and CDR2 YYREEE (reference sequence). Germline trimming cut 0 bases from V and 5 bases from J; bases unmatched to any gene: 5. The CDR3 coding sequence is TGTGCCAGCAGCTTGGGAAGGGGACAGGGGGCTTATGGCTACACCTTC. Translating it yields CASSLGRGQGAYGYTF.

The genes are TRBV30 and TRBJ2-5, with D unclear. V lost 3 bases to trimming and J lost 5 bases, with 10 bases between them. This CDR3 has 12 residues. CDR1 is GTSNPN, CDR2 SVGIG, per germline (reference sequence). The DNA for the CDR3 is TGTGCCTGGAGGGGGTCGGCTGAGACCCAGTACTTC. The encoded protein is CAWRGSAETQYF.

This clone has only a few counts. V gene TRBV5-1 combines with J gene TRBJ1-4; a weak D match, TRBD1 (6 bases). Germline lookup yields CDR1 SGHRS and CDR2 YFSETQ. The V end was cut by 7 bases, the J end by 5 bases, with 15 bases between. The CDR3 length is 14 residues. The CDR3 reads CASSRGASNEKLFF. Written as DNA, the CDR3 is TGCGCCAGCTCCCGGGGGGCATCCAATGAAAAACTGTTTTTT.

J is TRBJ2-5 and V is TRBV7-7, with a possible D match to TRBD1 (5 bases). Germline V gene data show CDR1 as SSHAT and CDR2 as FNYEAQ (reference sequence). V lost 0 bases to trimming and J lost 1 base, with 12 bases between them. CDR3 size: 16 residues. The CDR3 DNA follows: TGTGCCAGCAGCTTAGCGCCCGGCAGGGTCCAAGAGACCCAGTACTTC. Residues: CASSLAPGRVQETQYF.

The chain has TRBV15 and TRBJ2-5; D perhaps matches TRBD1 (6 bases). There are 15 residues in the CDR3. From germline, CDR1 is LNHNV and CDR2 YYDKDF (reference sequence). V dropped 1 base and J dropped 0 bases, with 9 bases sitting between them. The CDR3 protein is CATSRGDIYQETQYF. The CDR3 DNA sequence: TGTGCCACCAGCAGAGGGGACATCTACCAAGAGACCCAGTACTTC.

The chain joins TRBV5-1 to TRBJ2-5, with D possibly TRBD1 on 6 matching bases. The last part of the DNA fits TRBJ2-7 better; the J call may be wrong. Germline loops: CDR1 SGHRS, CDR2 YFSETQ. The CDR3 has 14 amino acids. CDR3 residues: CASSPRDKDYEQYF. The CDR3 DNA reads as TGCGCCAGCAGCCCCCGGGACAAGGACTACGAGCAGTACTTC.

The CDR3 sequence is CASSSQPTGNEQFF. The CDR3 DNA is TGTGCCAGCAGCTCCCAGCCCACAGGGAATGAGCAGTTCTTC. V usage is TRBV9 and J usage is TRBJ2-1; possible D gene TRBD1, 6 bases. In germline, CDR1 is SGDLS, CDR2 YYNGEE. V dropped 4 bases and J dropped 7 bases, with 15 bases sitting between them. This CDR3 region has 14 residues.

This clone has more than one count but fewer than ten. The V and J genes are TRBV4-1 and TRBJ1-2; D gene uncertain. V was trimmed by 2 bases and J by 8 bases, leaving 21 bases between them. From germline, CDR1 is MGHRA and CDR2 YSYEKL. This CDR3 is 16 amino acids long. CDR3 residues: CASSQKFGEVEGGYTF. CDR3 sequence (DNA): TGCGCCAGCAGCCAAAAATTTGGGGAGGTAGAGGGCGGCTACACCTTC.

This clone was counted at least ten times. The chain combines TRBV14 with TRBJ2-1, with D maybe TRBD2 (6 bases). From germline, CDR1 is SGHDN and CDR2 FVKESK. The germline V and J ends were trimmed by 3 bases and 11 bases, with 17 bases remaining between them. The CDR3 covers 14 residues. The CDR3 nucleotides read TGTGCCAGCAGCCAGACGGGAGTAGGGGCTCAGCAGTTCTTC. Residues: CASSQTGVGAQQFF.

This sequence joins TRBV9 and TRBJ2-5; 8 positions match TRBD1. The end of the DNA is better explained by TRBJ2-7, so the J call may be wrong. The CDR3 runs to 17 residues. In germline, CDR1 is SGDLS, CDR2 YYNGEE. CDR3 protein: CASSPGGWGQASYEQYF. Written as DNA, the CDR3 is TGTGCCAGCAGCCCGGGCGGTTGGGGACAGGCCTCCTACGAGCAGTACTTC.

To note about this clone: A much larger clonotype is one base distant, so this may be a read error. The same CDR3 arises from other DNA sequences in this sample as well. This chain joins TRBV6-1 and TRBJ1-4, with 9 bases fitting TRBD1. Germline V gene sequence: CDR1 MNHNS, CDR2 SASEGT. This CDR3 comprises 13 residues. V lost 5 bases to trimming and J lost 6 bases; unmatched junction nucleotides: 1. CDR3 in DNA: TGTGCCAGCAGTCGGGACAGGGATGAAAAACTGTTTTTT. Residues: CASSRDRDEKLFF.

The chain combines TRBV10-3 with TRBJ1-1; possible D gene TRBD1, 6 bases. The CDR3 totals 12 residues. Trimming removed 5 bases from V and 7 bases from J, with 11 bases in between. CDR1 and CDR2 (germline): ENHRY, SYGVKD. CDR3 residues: CAISQGRGEAFF. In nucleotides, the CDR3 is TGTGCCATCAGTCAGGGCAGGGGTGAAGCTTTCTTT.

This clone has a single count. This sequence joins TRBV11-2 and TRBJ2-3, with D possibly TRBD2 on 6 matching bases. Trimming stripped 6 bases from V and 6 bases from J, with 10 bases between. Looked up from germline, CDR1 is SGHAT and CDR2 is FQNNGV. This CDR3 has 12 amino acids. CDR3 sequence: CASSSGGDTQYF. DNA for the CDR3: TGTGCCAGCAGTTCCGGAGGGGATACGCAGTATTTT. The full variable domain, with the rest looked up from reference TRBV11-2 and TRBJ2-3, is EAGVAQSPRYKIIEKRQSVAFWCNPISGHATLYWYQQILGQGPKLLIQFQNNGVVDDSQLPKDRFSAERLKGVDSTLKIQPAKLEDSAVYLCASSSGGDTQYFGPGTRLTVL.

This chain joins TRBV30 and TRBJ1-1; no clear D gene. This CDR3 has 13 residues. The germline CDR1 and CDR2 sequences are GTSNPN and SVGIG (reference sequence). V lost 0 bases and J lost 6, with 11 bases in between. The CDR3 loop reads CAWSVRSSSEAFF. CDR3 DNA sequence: TGTGCCTGGAGTGTACGGTCGTCTTCTGAAGCTTTCTTT.

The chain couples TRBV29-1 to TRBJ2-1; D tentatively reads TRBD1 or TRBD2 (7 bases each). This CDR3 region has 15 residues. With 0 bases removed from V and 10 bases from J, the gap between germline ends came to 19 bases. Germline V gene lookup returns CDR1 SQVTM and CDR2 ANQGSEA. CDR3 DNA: TGCAGCGTTGAAGATCGAAGGGGAGGGGGCTTAGAGCAGTTCTTC. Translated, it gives CSVEDRRGGGLEQFF.

CDR3 sequence (DNA): TGTGCCAGCAGCCCTCGGGGGCGGGAGGAGCAGTTCTTC. Translating gives CASSPRGREEQFF. This rearrangement joins TRBV7-9 to TRBJ2-1, with D tentatively TRBD2 (7 bases). This CDR3 region has 13 residues. The ends were cut back, 5 bases at V and 10 bases at J, with 15 bases in the middle. Germline CDR1 and CDR2: SEHNR and FQNEAQ (reference sequence).

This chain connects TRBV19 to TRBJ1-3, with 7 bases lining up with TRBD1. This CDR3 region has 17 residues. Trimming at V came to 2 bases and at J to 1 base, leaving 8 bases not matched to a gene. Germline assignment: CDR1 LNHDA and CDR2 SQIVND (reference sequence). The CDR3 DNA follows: TGTGCCAGTAGTATATTAAACAGGGGCAAGTCTGGAAACACCATATATTTT. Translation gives CASSILNRGKSGNTIYF.

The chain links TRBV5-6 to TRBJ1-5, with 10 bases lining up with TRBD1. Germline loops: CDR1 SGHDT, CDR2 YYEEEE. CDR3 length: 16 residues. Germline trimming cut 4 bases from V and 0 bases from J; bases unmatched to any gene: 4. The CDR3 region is CASSRDRGSSNQPQHF. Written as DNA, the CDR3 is TGTGCCAGCAGCCGGGACAGGGGCAGTAGCAATCAGCCCCAGCATTTT.

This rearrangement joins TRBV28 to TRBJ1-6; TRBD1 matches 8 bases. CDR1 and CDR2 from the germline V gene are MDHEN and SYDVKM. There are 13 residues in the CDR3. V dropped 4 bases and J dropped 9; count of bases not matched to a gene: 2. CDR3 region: CASSSGGGSPLHF. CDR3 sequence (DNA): TGTGCCAGCAGTTCAGGGGGCGGTTCACCCCTCCACTTT.

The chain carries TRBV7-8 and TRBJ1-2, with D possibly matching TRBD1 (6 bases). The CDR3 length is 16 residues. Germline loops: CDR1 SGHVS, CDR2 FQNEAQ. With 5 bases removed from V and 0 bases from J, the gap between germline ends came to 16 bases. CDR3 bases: TGTGCCAGCAGCCCCCCTATACGGACAGCTAACTATGGCTACACCTTC. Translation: CASSPPIRTANYGYTF.